The rows below give T cell receptor beta chains drawn from one sample of a study of T cells in Graves' hyperthyroidism and ophthalmopathy. TCRdb recomputed calls from the multiplex PCR reads with MiXCR, one row per CDR3 protein. The sample contains some 420,000 distinct CDR3 sequences, about an eighth of which appear only once. What was sequenced was blood. These receptors all come from a young woman with Graves' hyperthyroidism. Each CDR3 is given without its conserved first and last residue. Each record gives: V gene, D gene, J gene, CDR3 protein. A D gene is named only where the DNA matches it firmly.

V: TRBV28; D: -; J: TRBJ1-1; CDR3: ASSFPGATAF
V: TRBV12-3/TRBV12-4; D: -; J: TRBJ1-1; CDR3: ASSFPNFEAF
V: TRBV19; D: -; J: TRBJ2-1; CDR3: ATGARRSERNEQF
V: TRBV27; D: -; J: TRBJ2-4; CDR3: ASSHGGIQY
V: TRBV27; D: TRBD1; J: TRBJ2-7; CDR3: ASSWTGEGNEQY
V: TRBV12-5; D: -; J: TRBJ2-1; CDR3: ASGLVGSEQF
V: TRBV28; D: -; J: TRBJ1-5; CDR3: ASITPQGHNNQPQH
V: TRBV5-1; D: -; J: TRBJ2-3; CDR3: ASSLKGPGSTDTQY
V: TRBV20-1; D: -; J: TRBJ1-5; CDR3: SAWLPGEVGNQPQH
V: TRBV12-3/TRBV12-4; D: -; J: TRBJ1-2; CDR3: ASTPGGTTNYGYT
V: TRBV28; D: -; J: TRBJ1-5; CDR3: ASSLWTGNQPQH
V: TRBV12-5; D: TRBD2; J: TRBJ2-1; CDR3: ASGPRGSSYNEQF
V: TRBV11-2; D: -; J: TRBJ2-7; CDR3: ASSFVSQGSYEQY
V: TRBV6-5; D: -; J: TRBJ2-7; CDR3: ASSLRGNSRSSYEQY
V: TRBV20-1; D: TRBD2; J: TRBJ2-5; CDR3: SAREYGTSVPVGY
V: TRBV4-3; D: -; J: TRBJ1-6; CDR3: ASSHSFVARHNSPLH
V: TRBV12-3/TRBV12-4; D: -; J: TRBJ1-1; CDR3: ASSPRTEAF
V: TRBV29-1; D: -; J: TRBJ1-1; CDR3: SVEIQQNTEAF
V: TRBV20-1; D: TRBD1; J: TRBJ2-7; CDR3: SAASGTGGYEQY
V: TRBV10-2; D: -; J: TRBJ2-7; CDR3: ASSELQLLGTYEQY
V: TRBV5-1; D: -; J: TRBJ2-2; CDR3: ASSYLAGRDTGELF
V: TRBV7-2; D: -; J: TRBJ1-4; CDR3: ASTLLFEKLF
V: TRBV19; D: -; J: TRBJ2-1; CDR3: ASSIGGWGSNEQF
V: TRBV9; D: TRBD2; J: TRBJ2-1; CDR3: ASSVGGSGSTNEQF
V: TRBV5-5; D: TRBD2; J: TRBJ2-2; CDR3: ASSFQRDYTGELF
V: TRBV29-1; D: -; J: TRBJ1-3; CDR3: SVVPGSSGNTIY
V: TRBV27; D: -; J: TRBJ2-1; CDR3: ASSWRVINNEQF